These 5 T cell receptor beta chains share one sample of origin, sequenced in a study of blood T cell repertoires in COVID-19. Clones were read by immunoSEQ multiplex PCR, and TCRdb kept only the in-frame ones, dropping some. The top ten hold 1.5% to 1.7% of the sample, which has a few hundred thousand clones, roughly 89% seen once. The sequencing input was peripheral blood. The origin of the receptors is a woman in her thirties or forties who had recovered from COVID-19.

The V and J genes are TRBV7-3 and TRBJ2-5; a possible D gene is TRBD2 (5 bases). V was shortened by 5 bases and J by 5 bases, with 12 bases between the two germline ends. The CDR3 length is 13 residues. Germline lookup yields CDR1 SGHTA and CDR2 FQGTGA. This chain's CDR3 is CASSLRARETQYF. CDR3 DNA sequence: TGTGCCAGCAGCCTGCGGGCCCGCGAGACCCAGTACTTC.

The chain is built from TRBV7-9 and TRBJ2-1; 7 bases are a match to TRBD2. V gave up 5 bases and J gave up 6 bases; unmatched junction bases: 7. Per germline, CDR1 SEHNR and CDR2 FQNEAQ (reference sequence). CDR3 size: 14 residues. CDR3 sequence: CASSPNGLVNEQFF. CDR3 nucleotides: TGTGCCAGCAGCCCGAATGGACTAGTCAATGAGCAGTTCTTC.

The rearrangement joins TRBV5-1 to TRBJ2-5; a possible D gene is TRBD2 (5 bases). The V gene's germline CDR1 is SGHRS and CDR2 YFSETQ. There are 14 residues in the CDR3. With 4 bases removed from V and 5 bases from J, the gap between germline ends came to 15 bases. CDR3 DNA sequence: TGCGCCAGCAGCGGCTTGGACGGCGGGGAGACCCAGTACTTC. It yields the protein CASSGLDGGETQYF. Drawing the rest from reference TRBV5-1 and TRBJ2-5, the complete variable domain is KAGVTQTPRYLIKTRGQQVTLSCSPISGHRSVSWYQQTPGQGLQFLFEYFSETQRNKGNFPGRFSGRQFSNSRSEMNVSTLELGDSALYLCASSGLDGGETQYFGPGTRLLVL.

V gene TRBV19 combines with J gene TRBJ2-3, with unresolved D. This CDR3 is 15 amino acids long. Germline V gives CDR1 LNHDA, CDR2 SQIVND (reference sequence). Trimming cost V 3 bases and J 1 base, with 11 bases left between them. CDR3: CASSITASGTDTQYF. DNA for the CDR3: TGTGCCAGTAGTATCACGGCTAGTGGCACAGATACGCAGTATTTT.

This clone was observed a handful of times. This chain links TRBV28 with TRBJ1-5; D gene uncertain. This CDR3 region has 16 residues. V lost 5 bases and J 0 bases, leaving 14 bases between the germline ends. CDR1 MDHEN and CDR2 SYDVKM come from the germline V gene. CDR3 protein: CASSPLIAGSNQPQHF. The CDR3 DNA reads as TGTGCCAGCAGTCCACTTATAGCCGGTAGCAATCAGCCCCAGCATTTT.